This T cell receptor (beta chain) was sequenced for a study of radiotherapy plus CTLA-4 blockade in lung cancer. Background on the study: Objective response was observed in more than 15% of patients, and disease control in around 31%.

This clone was seen only a few times. Antigen: not known. Clones were read by immunoSEQ multiplex PCR, and TCRdb kept only the in-frame ones, dropping some. The sample holds about 80,000 clones; about 79% are singletons and the top ten take 22%. Whole-study findings and limits: Together with interferon-beta, which increased in serum after radiation, early dynamic changes in blood T cell clones were reportedly the best predictors of response.

The source is a human donor with non-small cell lung cancer whose response to radiotherapy plus ipilimumab could not be evaluated. Some clones in this sample may be carry-over from other donors' samples. Material: peripheral blood, obtained from a patient treated with radiotherapy plus ipilimumab.

CDR3 sequence: CASSLDQGPLRGELFF. The CDR3 DNA sequence: TGTGCCAGCAGCTTAGACCAGGGGCCGCTGCGGGGGGAGCTGTTTTTT. The rearrangement links TRBV7-9 to TRBJ2-2; the D gene is possibly TRBD1 (6 bases). V was cut by 1 base and J by 8 bases, with 17 bases left in between. The CDR3 is 16 amino acids. Germline CDR1 SEHNR, CDR2 FQNEAQ (reference sequence).